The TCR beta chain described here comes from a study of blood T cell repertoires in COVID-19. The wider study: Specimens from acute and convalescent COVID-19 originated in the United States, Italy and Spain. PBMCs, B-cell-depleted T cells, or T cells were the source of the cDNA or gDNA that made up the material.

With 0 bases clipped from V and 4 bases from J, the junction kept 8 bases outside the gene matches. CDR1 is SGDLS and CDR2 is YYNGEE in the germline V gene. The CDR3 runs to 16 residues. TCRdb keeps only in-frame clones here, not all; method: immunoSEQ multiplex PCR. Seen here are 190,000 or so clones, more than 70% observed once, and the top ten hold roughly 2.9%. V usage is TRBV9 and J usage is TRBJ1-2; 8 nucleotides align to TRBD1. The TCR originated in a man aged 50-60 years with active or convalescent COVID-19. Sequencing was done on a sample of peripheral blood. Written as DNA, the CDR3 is TGTGCCAGCAGCGTAGATAGGCAGGGGGCCCCCTATGGCTACACCTTC. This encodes CASSVDRQGAPYGYTF.